A selection of T cell receptor beta chains follows, all from one sample in a study of blood T cell repertoires in COVID-19. The table came from immunoSEQ multiplex PCR; TCRdb's copy has only in-frame clones and leaves some out. The data contain about 180,000 clones, about 83% of them seen just once; the ten biggest clones take up 8% to 10%. The sequenced sample was PBMCs or T cells enriched from blood (not recorded which). Receptors originate from a woman in her 30s who had recovered from COVID-19. Both conserved end residues are part of each CDR3. A D gene is named only where the DNA matches it firmly. The listing skips clone size in some rows; elsewhere it reads once, few, many or a size class.

size: .; J: TRBJ2-7; D: .; V: TRBV9; CDR3: CASSSQGNPDEQYF; DNA: TGTGCCAGCAGCTCCCAGGGAAATCCAGACGAGCAGTACTTC
size: .; J: TRBJ1-2; D: TRBD1; V: TRBV5-6; CDR3: CASKRQGFTNYGYTF; DNA: TGTGCCAGCAAAAGACAGGGTTTTACTAACTATGGCTACACCTTC
size: .; J: TRBJ2-7; D: TRBD2; V: TRBV11-2; CDR3: CASSTYLSGRAYEQYF; DNA: TGTGCCAGCAGCACTTACCTCAGCGGGAGGGCCTACGAGCAGTACTTC
size: .; J: TRBJ2-1; D: .; V: TRBV7-9; CDR3: CASSSLGSSYNEQFF; DNA: TGTGCCAGCAGCTCCCTGGGGAGCTCCTACAATGAGCAGTTCTTC
size: many; J: TRBJ2-5; D: .; V: TRBV7-9; CDR3: CASSYSQAKVETQYF; DNA: TGTGCCAGCAGCTACTCCCAGGCAAAGGTGGAGACCCAGTACTTC
size: .; J: TRBJ2-3; D: .; V: TRBV27; CDR3: CASGPPPYTQYF; DNA: TGTGCCAGCGGGCCTCCCCCTTATACGCAGTATTTT
size: once; J: TRBJ2-1; D: .; V: TRBV21-1; CDR3: CASSKAGRTSGMDYNEQFF; DNA: TGTGCCAGCAGCAAAGCGGGTCGGACTAGCGGAATGGACTACAATGAGCAGTTCTTC
size: .; J: TRBJ2-1; D: TRBD2; V: TRBV30; CDR3: CAWSVQSGRAPEQFF; DNA: TGTGCCTGGAGTGTACAAAGCGGGAGGGCCCCTGAGCAGTTCTTC
size: .; J: TRBJ1-2; D: TRBD1; V: TRBV28; CDR3: CASSNSGTANYGYTF; DNA: TGTGCCAGCAGTAACTCCGGGACAGCCAACTATGGCTACACCTTC
size: .; J: TRBJ2-7; D: .; V: TRBV5-1; CDR3: CASSLAGGGQSSYEQYF; DNA: TGCGCCAGCAGCTTGGCCGGTGGGGGCCAGAGCTCCTACGAGCAGTACTTC
size: .; J: TRBJ2-2; D: .; V: TRBV2; CDR3: CASREGSNTGELFF; DNA: TGTGCCAGCAGGGAGGGTTCGAACACCGGGGAGCTGTTTTTT
size: .; J: TRBJ2-7; D: .; V: TRBV28; CDR3: CASTTPLAGEYEQYF; DNA: TGTGCCAGCACCACCCCACTGGCAGGGGAGTACGAGCAGTACTTC
size: few; J: TRBJ1-4; D: .; V: TRBV15; CDR3: CATSRDLATNEKLFF; DNA: TGTGCCACCAGCAGAGATCTAGCAACTAATGAAAAACTGTTTTTT
size: .; J: TRBJ2-7; D: .; V: TRBV5-1; CDR3: CASSLGTSSSYEQYF; DNA: TGCGCCAGCAGCCTCGGGACTTCCAGCTCCTACGAGCAGTACTTC
size: .; J: TRBJ2-1; D: TRBD1; V: TRBV6-5; CDR3: CASKDRVDNEQFF; DNA: TGTGCCAGCAAGGACAGGGTGGACAATGAGCAGTTCTTC
size: once; J: TRBJ2-6; D: .; V: TRBV28; CDR3: CASVGAGSGANVLTF; DNA: TGTGCCAGCGTGGGGGCCGGCTCTGGGGCCAACGTCCTGACTTTC
size: .; J: TRBJ1-5; D: TRBD1; V: TRBV29-1; CDR3: CSVATRQGAHQPQHF; DNA: TGCAGCGTCGCGACGCGACAGGGGGCGCATCAGCCCCAGCATTTT
size: few; J: TRBJ2-5; D: TRBD1; V: TRBV29-1; CDR3: CSVRRDRGPETQYF; DNA: TGCAGCGTTCGCAGGGACAGGGGGCCAGAGACCCAGTACTTC
size: .; J: TRBJ2-7; D: .; V: TRBV21-1; CDR3: CASSKAAQGQAYEQYF; DNA: TGTGCCAGCAGCAAAGCGGCCCAGGGCCAAGCCTACGAGCAGTACTTC
size: .; J: TRBJ1-5; D: TRBD1; V: TRBV5-1; CDR3: CASSPGTGGNQPQHF; DNA: TGCGCCAGCAGCCCCGGGACAGGGGGAAATCAGCCCCAGCATTTT
size: .; J: TRBJ2-1; D: TRBD2; V: TRBV9; CDR3: CASSVGSRASGNNEQFF; DNA: TGTGCCAGCAGCGTAGGCAGCCGGGCTAGCGGCAACAATGAGCAGTTCTTC
size: few; J: TRBJ2-7; D: .; V: TRBV5-1; CDR3: CASSLVATGFGYEQYF; DNA: TGCGCCAGCAGCTTGGTGGCCACAGGTTTTGGCTACGAGCAGTACTTC
size: .; J: TRBJ2-7; D: .; V: TRBV2; CDR3: CASSEVEVSYEQYF; DNA: TGTGCCAGCAGTGAGGTAGAAGTCTCCTACGAGCAGTACTTC
size: .; J: TRBJ2-2; D: TRBD1; V: TRBV2; CDR3: CASRGDSLTGELFF; DNA: TGTGCCAGCAGGGGGGACAGCCTAACCGGGGAGCTGTTTTTT
size: .; J: TRBJ2-7; D: .; V: TRBV2; CDR3: CASTTMGAPVPYEQYF; DNA: TGTGCCAGCACTACGATGGGGGCCCCGGTCCCCTACGAGCAGTACTTC
size: .; J: TRBJ2-1; D: TRBD2; V: TRBV27; CDR3: CASSLRLAGGSPYNEQFF; DNA: TGTGCCAGCAGTTTACGGCTAGCGGGAGGTAGTCCCTACAATGAGCAGTTCTTC
size: .; J: TRBJ1-1; D: .; V: TRBV5-1; CDR3: CASSFSTRDQPNTEAFF; DNA: TGCGCCAGCAGCTTTAGCACGCGGGATCAACCGAACACTGAAGCTTTCTTT
size: .; J: TRBJ2-2; D: TRBD1; V: TRBV10-3; CDR3: CAIRQDRGWTGELFF; DNA: TGTGCCATCAGACAGGACAGGGGCTGGACCGGGGAGCTGTTTTTT
size: .; J: TRBJ2-2; D: .; V: TRBV18; CDR3: CATQTGLGELFF; DNA: TGTGCCACTCAAACCGGTCTCGGGGAGCTGTTTTTT
size: .; J: TRBJ2-7; D: TRBD1; V: TRBV5-1; CDR3: CASSLVAGGSDEQYF; DNA: TGCGCCAGCAGCTTGGTGGCAGGGGGAAGCGACGAGCAGTACTTC
size: .; J: TRBJ2-3; D: .; V: TRBV5-1; CDR3: CASSLAVARDTDTQYF; DNA: TGCGCCAGCAGCTTGGCGGTAGCGAGAGACACAGATACGCAGTATTTT
size: .; J: TRBJ2-7; D: .; V: TRBV10-1; CDR3: CASSGGEGSYEQYF; DNA: TGCGCCAGCAGCGGCGGAGAAGGCTCCTACGAGCAGTACTTC
size: .; J: TRBJ2-1; D: TRBD2; V: TRBV19; CDR3: CASAGGGDGYNEQFF; DNA: TGTGCCAGTGCAGGCGGGGGGGATGGATACAATGAGCAGTTCTTC
size: .; J: TRBJ1-6; D: TRBD1; V: TRBV19; CDR3: CASNSDRNSPLHF; DNA: TGTGCCAGTAATTCGGACAGGAATTCACCCCTCCACTTT
size: .; J: TRBJ2-7; D: .; V: TRBV14; CDR3: CASSQGGTLSEQYF; DNA: TGTGCCAGCAGCCAAGGCGGGACCTTGAGCGAGCAGTACTTC
size: .; J: TRBJ1-3; D: TRBD1; V: TRBV6-5; CDR3: CASSPSWTGGNTIYF; DNA: TGTGCCAGCAGTCCTAGTTGGACAGGGGGAAACACCATATATTTT
size: .; J: TRBJ1-1; D: TRBD1; V: TRBV5-4; CDR3: CASSWRDRDDEAFF; DNA: TGTGCCAGCAGCTGGAGGGACAGGGATGATGAAGCTTTCTTT
size: .; J: TRBJ2-7; D: TRBD1; V: TRBV6-5; CDR3: CASSYSRQGYEQYF; DNA: TGTGCCAGCAGTTACTCCAGACAGGGCTACGAGCAGTACTTC
size: .; J: TRBJ2-7; D: .; V: TRBV5-1; CDR3: CASSLLARSSYEQYF; DNA: TGCGCCAGCAGCCTCCTAGCGAGAAGCTCCTACGAGCAGTACTTC
size: .; J: TRBJ1-2; D: TRBD1; V: TRBV5-6; CDR3: CASSLTGGVYGYTF; DNA: TGTGCCAGCAGCTTGACAGGGGGCGTCTATGGCTACACCTTC
size: .; J: TRBJ2-3; D: .; V: TRBV11-1; CDR3: CATKGEIYTDTQYF; DNA: TGTGCCACGAAGGGGGAGATTTACACAGATACGCAGTATTTT
size: .; J: TRBJ1-1; D: .; V: TRBV29-1; CDR3: CSVEGGRDTEAFF; DNA: TGCAGCGTTGAAGGGGGGAGGGACACTGAAGCTTTCTTT
size: .; J: TRBJ2-3; D: TRBD2; V: TRBV5-1; CDR3: CASSLGASGYADTQYF; DNA: TGCGCCAGCAGCCTGGGGGCTAGCGGGTACGCAGATACGCAGTATTTT
size: .; J: TRBJ2-7; D: .; V: TRBV27; CDR3: CASSLEKAYEQYF; DNA: .
size: .; J: TRBJ2-5; D: .; V: TRBV7-9; CDR3: CASSLVHPGGETQYF; DNA: TGTGCCAGCAGCTTAGTTCACCCAGGGGGGGAGACCCAGTACTTC
size: .; J: TRBJ1-1; D: .; V: TRBV6-5; CDR3: CASSYSGDKLNTEAFF; DNA: TGTGCCAGCAGTTACTCGGGGGACAAACTGAACACTGAAGCTTTCTTT
size: .; J: TRBJ2-1; D: TRBD2; V: TRBV27; CDR3: CASSLSAQTMGGYNEQFF; DNA: TGTGCCAGCAGTTTATCGGCACAGACCATGGGGGGGTACAATGAGCAGTTCTTC
size: .; J: TRBJ2-7; D: TRBD1; V: TRBV3-1/TRBV3-2; CDR3: CASSRTGYEQYF; DNA: TGTGCCAGCAGCCGGACAGGGTACGAGCAGTACTTC
size: .; J: TRBJ1-4; D: .; V: TRBV7-6; CDR3: CASSPTRGRATNEKLFF; DNA: TGTGCCAGCAGCCCCACCCGGGGGAGGGCAACTAATGAAAAACTGTTTTTT